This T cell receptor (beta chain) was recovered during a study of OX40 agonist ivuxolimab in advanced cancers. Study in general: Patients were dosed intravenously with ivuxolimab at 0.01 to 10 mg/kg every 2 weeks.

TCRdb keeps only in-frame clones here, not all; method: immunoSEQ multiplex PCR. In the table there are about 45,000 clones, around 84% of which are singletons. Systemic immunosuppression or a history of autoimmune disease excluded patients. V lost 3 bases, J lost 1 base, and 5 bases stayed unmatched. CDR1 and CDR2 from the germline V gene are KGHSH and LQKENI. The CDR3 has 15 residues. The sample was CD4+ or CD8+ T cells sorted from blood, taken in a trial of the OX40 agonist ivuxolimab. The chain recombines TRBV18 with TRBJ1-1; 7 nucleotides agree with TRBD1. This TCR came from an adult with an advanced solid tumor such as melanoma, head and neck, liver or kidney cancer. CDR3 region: CASSPVQGSNTEAFF. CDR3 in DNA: TGTGCCAGCTCACCGGTACAGGGGTCGAACACTGAAGCTTTCTTT.